These T cell receptor beta chains were read from a single sample in a study of T cell responses to AZD1222 COVID-19 vaccine. Profiled with immunoSEQ multiplex PCR; TCRdb holds only in-frame clones, not every one. The sample lists around 130,000 clones, approximately 88% occurring once. This material consisted of peripheral blood, taken on day 0 of MenACWY control vaccination. The source of these receptors is an adult in good health. The CDR3 runs from the conserved cysteine through the conserved F or W. A D gene is named only where the DNA matches it firmly. Size tells how often a clone was seen (once, few, many) or the class of an expanded clone, and some rows leave it out.

j_call: TRBJ1-3; v_call: TRBV6-5; d_call: NA; clone_size: NA; cdr3_aa: CASSWDPSGNTIYF; cdr3_nt: TGTGCCAGCAGTTGGGACCCCTCTGGAAACACCATATATTTT
j_call: TRBJ2-3; v_call: TRBV5-5; d_call: NA; clone_size: NA; cdr3_aa: CASSLAGLPRTDTQYF; cdr3_nt: TGTGCCAGCAGCTTGGCTGGCCTACCCCGCACAGATACGCAGTATTTT
j_call: TRBJ2-7; v_call: TRBV28; d_call: TRBD2; clone_size: NA; cdr3_aa: CASSFPGTSAYEQYF; cdr3_nt: TGTGCCAGCAGTTTCCCCGGGACTAGCGCCTACGAGCAGTACTTC
j_call: TRBJ2-1; v_call: TRBV24-1; d_call: TRBD2; clone_size: once; cdr3_aa: CATSDSVLAGFNEQFF; cdr3_nt: TGTGCCACCAGTGATTCAGTACTAGCGGGATTCAATGAGCAGTTCTTC
j_call: TRBJ2-5; v_call: TRBV3-1/TRBV3-2; d_call: TRBD1; clone_size: NA; cdr3_aa: CASSQVPGTAQETQYF; cdr3_nt: TGTGCCAGCAGCCAAGTTCCCGGGACAGCCCAAGAGACCCAGTACTTC
j_call: TRBJ1-5; v_call: TRBV19; d_call: TRBD1; clone_size: NA; cdr3_aa: CASSIGYRGPQPQHF; cdr3_nt: TGTGCCAGTAGTATAGGTTACAGGGGGCCTCAGCCCCAGCATTTT
j_call: TRBJ2-3; v_call: TRBV7-3; d_call: NA; clone_size: NA; cdr3_aa: CASSLGPGHTQYF; cdr3_nt: TGTGCCAGCAGCTTAGGACCGGGGCATACGCAGTATTTT
j_call: TRBJ2-7; v_call: TRBV5-5; d_call: TRBD2; clone_size: NA; cdr3_aa: CASSVLAAAYEQYF; cdr3_nt: TGTGCCAGCAGCGTGCTAGCGGCCGCCTACGAGCAGTACTTC
j_call: TRBJ1-5; v_call: TRBV27; d_call: TRBD1; clone_size: NA; cdr3_aa: CASRRLEGAPVLGNQPQHF; cdr3_nt: TGTGCCAGCAGAAGGTTGGAGGGGGCGCCAGTTCTGGGCAATCAGCCCCAGCATTTT
j_call: TRBJ1-4; v_call: TRBV5-1; d_call: TRBD1; clone_size: once; cdr3_aa: CASSLASRTGGHRKLFF; cdr3_nt: TGCGCCAGCAGCTTGGCCTCAAGGACAGGGGGCCACAGAAAACTGTTTTTT
j_call: TRBJ2-5; v_call: TRBV28; d_call: NA; clone_size: NA; cdr3_aa: CASSFTLPGQGETQYF; cdr3_nt: TGTGCCAGCAGTTTTACCCTTCCAGGGCAGGGAGAGACCCAGTACTTC
j_call: TRBJ1-5; v_call: TRBV6-4; d_call: TRBD1; clone_size: NA; cdr3_aa: CAVRDRANNQPQHF; cdr3_nt: TGTGCCGTCCGGGACAGGGCAAACAATCAGCCCCAGCATTTT
j_call: TRBJ1-5; v_call: TRBV6-1; d_call: TRBD1; clone_size: NA; cdr3_aa: CASKHRGRGNQPQHF; cdr3_nt: TGTGCCAGCAAGCACAGGGGAAGAGGCAATCAGCCCCAGCATTTT
j_call: TRBJ1-1; v_call: TRBV4-1; d_call: TRBD1; clone_size: once; cdr3_aa: CASSQKWRTGPKEAFF; cdr3_nt: TGCGCCAGCAGCCAAAAGTGGCGGACAGGGCCAAAAGAAGCTTTCTTT
j_call: TRBJ1-1; v_call: TRBV6-1; d_call: NA; clone_size: NA; cdr3_aa: CASREGRANTEAFF; cdr3_nt: TGTGCCAGCCGGGAGGGAAGGGCTAACACTGAAGCTTTCTTT
j_call: TRBJ2-7; v_call: TRBV30; d_call: NA; clone_size: NA; cdr3_aa: CAWSVNRDEQYF; cdr3_nt: TGTGCCTGGAGTGTTAACAGGGACGAGCAGTACTTC
j_call: TRBJ2-2; v_call: TRBV28; d_call: NA; clone_size: NA; cdr3_aa: CASSLRWTVTGELFF; cdr3_nt: TGTGCCAGCAGTTTACGCTGGACTGTCACCGGGGAGCTGTTTTTT
j_call: TRBJ2-2; v_call: TRBV11-2; d_call: NA; clone_size: NA; cdr3_aa: CASSLGGLNEELFF; cdr3_nt: TGTGCCAGCAGCTTAGGGGGCCTTAATGAGGAGCTGTTTTTT
j_call: TRBJ2-3; v_call: TRBV30; d_call: TRBD1; clone_size: NA; cdr3_aa: CAWSAEQGARSPDTQYF; cdr3_nt: TGTGCCTGGAGTGCAGAACAGGGGGCGAGATCCCCAGATACGCAGTATTTT
j_call: TRBJ1-2; v_call: TRBV7-9; d_call: NA; clone_size: NA; cdr3_aa: CASSSAVTPYGYTF; cdr3_nt: TGTGCCAGCAGCTCCGCCGTCACACCCTATGGCTACACCTTC
j_call: TRBJ2-2; v_call: TRBV27; d_call: TRBD2; clone_size: NA; cdr3_aa: CASSGGSSTGELFF; cdr3_nt: TGTGCCAGCAGCGGGGGGTCGAGCACCGGGGAGCTGTTTTTT
j_call: TRBJ1-1; v_call: TRBV30; d_call: NA; clone_size: NA; cdr3_aa: CAWTFWTDNEAFF; cdr3_nt: TGTGCCTGGACCTTCTGGACGGACAATGAAGCTTTCTTT
j_call: TRBJ2-7; v_call: TRBV4-2; d_call: TRBD1; clone_size: NA; cdr3_aa: CASSPGTVQYF; cdr3_nt: TGTGCCAGCAGCCCCGGGACAGTGCAGTACTTC
j_call: TRBJ2-7; v_call: TRBV2; d_call: TRBD2; clone_size: NA; cdr3_aa: CASSLAGASYEQYF; cdr3_nt: TGTGCCAGCAGTCTAGCGGGAGCCTCCTACGAGCAGTACTTC
j_call: TRBJ1-1; v_call: TRBV11-3; d_call: NA; clone_size: NA; cdr3_aa: CASSLTRNTEAFF; cdr3_nt: TGTGCCAGCAGCTTGACAAGAAACACTGAAGCTTTCTTT
j_call: TRBJ2-1; v_call: TRBV5-6; d_call: NA; clone_size: NA; cdr3_aa: CASSLDGRSSYNEQFF; cdr3_nt: TGTGCCAGCAGCTTGGACGGCCGGAGCTCCTACAATGAGCAGTTCTTC
j_call: TRBJ1-1; v_call: TRBV7-9; d_call: NA; clone_size: few; cdr3_aa: CASSVDPDTEAFF; cdr3_nt: TGTGCCAGCAGCGTTGACCCGGACACTGAAGCTTTCTTT
j_call: TRBJ2-3; v_call: TRBV3-1/TRBV3-2; d_call: TRBD2; clone_size: NA; cdr3_aa: CASSQGKTSGPTRTDTQYF; cdr3_nt: TGTGCCAGCAGCCAAGGGAAGACTAGCGGGCCAACCCGCACAGATACGCAGTATTTT
j_call: TRBJ2-7; v_call: TRBV27; d_call: TRBD2; clone_size: NA; cdr3_aa: CASSLFSTVPGLAGAEQYF; cdr3_nt: TGTGCCAGCAGTTTATTCTCGACAGTGCCGGGACTAGCGGGAGCCGAGCAGTACTTC
j_call: TRBJ2-1; v_call: TRBV27; d_call: NA; clone_size: NA; cdr3_aa: CASSGAYNEQFF; cdr3_nt: TGTGCCAGCAGTGGGGCCTACAATGAGCAGTTCTTC
j_call: TRBJ2-3; v_call: TRBV12-5; d_call: NA; clone_size: NA; cdr3_aa: CASGLDLTDTQYF; cdr3_nt: TGTGCTAGTGGTTTGGACCTGACAGATACGCAGTATTTT
j_call: TRBJ2-7; v_call: TRBV19; d_call: NA; clone_size: NA; cdr3_aa: CASGTHEQYF; cdr3_nt: TGTGCCAGTGGGACCCACGAGCAGTACTTC
j_call: TRBJ2-7; v_call: TRBV28; d_call: TRBD1; clone_size: NA; cdr3_aa: CASSSYRGYEQYF; cdr3_nt: TGTGCCAGCAGTTCTTACAGGGGCTACGAGCAGTACTTC
j_call: TRBJ2-2; v_call: TRBV2; d_call: TRBD2; clone_size: NA; cdr3_aa: CASRSGVAGAPGELFF; cdr3_nt: TGTGCCAGTCGGTCGGGCGTAGCGGGAGCCCCCGGGGAGCTGTTTTTT
j_call: TRBJ2-7; v_call: TRBV28; d_call: NA; clone_size: NA; cdr3_aa: CASNPRGGVSYEQYF; cdr3_nt: TGTGCCAGCAACCCTAGGGGCGGGGTCTCCTACGAGCAGTACTTC
j_call: TRBJ1-1; v_call: TRBV24-1; d_call: NA; clone_size: NA; cdr3_aa: CATSDSTASSTEAFF; cdr3_nt: TGTGCCACCAGTGATTCGACGGCCTCCTCCACTGAAGCTTTCTTT
j_call: TRBJ2-1; v_call: TRBV14; d_call: TRBD2; clone_size: NA; cdr3_aa: CASSRTSGSYNEQFF; cdr3_nt: TGTGCCAGCAGCCGGACTAGCGGGAGCTACAATGAGCAGTTCTTC
j_call: TRBJ2-2; v_call: TRBV5-6; d_call: NA; clone_size: NA; cdr3_aa: CASSFFIGGLGELFF; cdr3_nt: TGTGCCAGCAGTTTTTTTATCGGGGGGCTCGGGGAGCTGTTTTTT
j_call: TRBJ2-1; v_call: TRBV5-4; d_call: NA; clone_size: NA; cdr3_aa: CASSFSTSSFYEQFF; cdr3_nt: TGTGCCAGCAGCTTTTCGACTAGTTCTTTCTATGAGCAGTTCTTC
j_call: TRBJ1-6; v_call: TRBV30; d_call: NA; clone_size: NA; cdr3_aa: CAWSVLGRGAYNSPLHF; cdr3_nt: TGTGCCTGGAGTGTACTAGGCAGGGGAGCTTATAATTCACCCCTCCACTTT
j_call: TRBJ1-2; v_call: TRBV7-9; d_call: NA; clone_size: NA; cdr3_aa: CASSQGGVQNYGYTF; cdr3_nt: TGTGCCAGCAGCCAAGGCGGGGTACAGAATTACGGCTACACCTTC
j_call: TRBJ2-3; v_call: TRBV20-1; d_call: NA; clone_size: NA; cdr3_aa: CSASNALGGDTQYF; cdr3_nt: TGCAGTGCTAGTAACGCTTTGGGGGGAGATACGCAGTATTTT
j_call: TRBJ1-2; v_call: TRBV10-3; d_call: NA; clone_size: NA; cdr3_aa: CAISGNSGLLDYGYTF; cdr3_nt: TGTGCCATCAGCGGTAATTCAGGGTTGTTAGATTATGGCTACACCTTC
j_call: TRBJ2-3; v_call: TRBV5-1; d_call: NA; clone_size: NA; cdr3_aa: CASSLNASPQGTQYF; cdr3_nt: TGCGCCAGCAGCTTGAATGCGTCCCCCCAGGGTACGCAGTATTTT
j_call: TRBJ2-7; v_call: TRBV6-5; d_call: NA; clone_size: NA; cdr3_aa: CASTLEPRFSEQYF; cdr3_nt: TGTGCCAGCACTTTAGAGCCGCGGTTTAGCGAGCAGTACTTC
j_call: TRBJ2-7; v_call: TRBV28; d_call: NA; clone_size: NA; cdr3_aa: CASSLSGFRSYEQYF; cdr3_nt: TGTGCCAGCAGTTTGTCCGGTTTTCGCTCCTACGAGCAGTACTTC
j_call: TRBJ2-1; v_call: TRBV18; d_call: TRBD2; clone_size: once; cdr3_aa: CASSPQASGRQEQFF; cdr3_nt: TGTGCCAGCTCACCACAGGCTAGCGGGAGGCAGGAGCAGTTCTTC
j_call: TRBJ2-3; v_call: TRBV28; d_call: NA; clone_size: NA; cdr3_aa: CASSFRGTTDTQYF; cdr3_nt: TGTGCCAGCAGTTTCAGGGGTACGACAGATACGCAGTATTTT
j_call: TRBJ2-2; v_call: TRBV11-2; d_call: NA; clone_size: NA; cdr3_aa: CASSLGQRSLLFF; cdr3_nt: TGTGCCAGCAGCTTAGGACAGCGTAGTTTGCTGTTTTTT
j_call: TRBJ1-2; v_call: TRBV7-9; d_call: TRBD1; clone_size: NA; cdr3_aa: CASSKEGGSSNYGYTF; cdr3_nt: TGTGCCAGCAGCAAGGAAGGGGGCAGTTCTAACTATGGCTACACCTTC
j_call: TRBJ1-3; v_call: TRBV7-2; d_call: NA; clone_size: NA; cdr3_aa: CASSAFVGFGNTIYF; cdr3_nt: TGTGCCAGCAGCGCCTTTGTGGGGTTTGGAAACACCATATATTTT
j_call: TRBJ1-2; v_call: TRBV6-4; d_call: NA; clone_size: NA; cdr3_aa: CASRADGSYGYTF; cdr3_nt: TGTGCCAGCAGAGCTGACGGGTCCTATGGCTACACCTTC
j_call: TRBJ2-3; v_call: TRBV5-6; d_call: NA; clone_size: NA; cdr3_aa: CASVGTLTATDTQYF; cdr3_nt: TGTGCCAGCGTTGGAACCTTAACCGCCACAGATACGCAGTATTTT
j_call: TRBJ2-7; v_call: TRBV10-1; d_call: NA; clone_size: NA; cdr3_aa: CASSATGEQYF; cdr3_nt: TGCGCCAGCAGTGCTACGGGCGAGCAGTACTTC
j_call: TRBJ2-3; v_call: TRBV7-2; d_call: NA; clone_size: NA; cdr3_aa: CASSLGLSSTDTQYF; cdr3_nt: TGTGCCAGCAGCTTAGGATTATCTAGCACAGATACGCAGTATTTT